This T cell receptor beta chain was found in a study of T cell changes during pregnancy in multiple sclerosis. Germline CDR1 MNHNS, CDR2 SASEGT. The CDR3 loop spans 13 amino acids. Trimming took 3 bases from V and 5 from J, leaving 10 bases between them. Repertoires were generated with immunoSEQ multiplex PCR, while TCRdb's copy carries only in-frame clones and drops some. The sample records approximately 98,000 clones, roughly nine tenths being singletons. The source material was peripheral blood, sampled after pregnancy. The chain employs TRBV6-1 and TRBJ1-2, with D possibly being TRBD1 (5 bases). The TCR sequence derives from a female donor in good health, enrolled as a control in a pregnancy study. This CDR3 is CASSESGEYGYTF. The CDR3, as DNA: TGTGCCAGCAGTGAGTCGGGGGAATATGGCTACACCTTC.